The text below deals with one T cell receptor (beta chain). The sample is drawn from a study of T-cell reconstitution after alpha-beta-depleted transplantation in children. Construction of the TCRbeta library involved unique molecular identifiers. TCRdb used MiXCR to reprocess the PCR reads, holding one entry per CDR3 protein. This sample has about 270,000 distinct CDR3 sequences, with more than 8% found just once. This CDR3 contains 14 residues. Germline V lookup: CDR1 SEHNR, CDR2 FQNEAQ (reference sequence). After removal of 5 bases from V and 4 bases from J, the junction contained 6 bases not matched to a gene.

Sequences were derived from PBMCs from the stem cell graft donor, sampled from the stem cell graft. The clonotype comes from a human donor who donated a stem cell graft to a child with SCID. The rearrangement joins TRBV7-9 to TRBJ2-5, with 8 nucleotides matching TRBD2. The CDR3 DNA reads TGTGCCAGCAGCCCGGGGGGGCCATTAGAGACCCAGTACTTC. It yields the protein CASSPGGPLETQYF.